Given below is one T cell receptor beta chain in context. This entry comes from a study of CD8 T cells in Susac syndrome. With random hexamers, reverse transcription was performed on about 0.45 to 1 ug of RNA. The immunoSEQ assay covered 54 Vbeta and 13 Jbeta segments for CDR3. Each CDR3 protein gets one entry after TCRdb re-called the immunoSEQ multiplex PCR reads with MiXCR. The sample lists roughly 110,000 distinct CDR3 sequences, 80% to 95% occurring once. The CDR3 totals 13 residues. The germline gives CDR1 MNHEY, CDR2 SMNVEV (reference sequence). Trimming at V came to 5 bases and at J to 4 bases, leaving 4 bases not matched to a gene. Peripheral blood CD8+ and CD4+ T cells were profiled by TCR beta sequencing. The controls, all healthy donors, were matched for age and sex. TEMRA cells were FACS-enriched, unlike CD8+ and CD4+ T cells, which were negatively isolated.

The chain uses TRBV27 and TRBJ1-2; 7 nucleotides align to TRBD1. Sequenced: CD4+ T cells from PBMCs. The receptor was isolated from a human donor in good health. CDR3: CASSGTALYGYTF. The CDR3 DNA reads TGTGCCAGCAGTGGGACAGCCCTCTATGGCTACACCTTC.